What follows describes a single T cell receptor beta chain. These data belong to a study of blood T cell repertoires in COVID-19. At the level of the study: Donors in the United States, Italy and Spain gave samples during acute or convalescent COVID-19. In each case, the material was cDNA or gDNA derived from T cells, B-cell-depleted T cells, or PBMCs.

With 4 bases clipped from V and 5 bases from J, the junction kept 7 bases outside the gene matches. Looked up from germline, CDR1 is MNHEY and CDR2 is SMNVEV (reference sequence). There are 14 residues in the CDR3. The authors' processing: Using reference gene primer amplification, nucleated cell counts were estimated. Method: immunoSEQ multiplex PCR; TCRdb's copy keeps in-frame clones and lacks some. The V and J calls and the clone size are those of that table, but D and trimming were determined from the DNA. The profile shows tens of thousands of clones, about 95% of them singletons. V is TRBV27 and J is TRBJ2-7, with 8 positions matching TRBD1. The sample consisted of peripheral blood. The clonotype originates from a human donor with active COVID-19. The donor label of this sample is uncertain. The CDR3 loop reads CASSSSDRAHEQYF. Here the CDR3 DNA reads TGTGCCAGCAGTTCGTCGGACAGGGCCCACGAGCAGTACTTC.